Below are 5 T cell receptor beta chains sequenced from a single sample in a study of siplizumab effects on memory and regulatory T cells. TCRdb's copy holds only in-frame clones and misses some; the assay was immunoSEQ multiplex PCR. In the table there are over 100,000 clones, roughly 92% of which are singletons. Sample: Tregs sorted from blood. These receptors were obtained from a human donor in good health.

The chain links TRBV29-1 to TRBJ1-5; D is perhaps TRBD1 (6 bases). This CDR3 region has 12 residues. Per the germline V gene, CDR1 is SQVTM and CDR2 is ANQGSEA. V was clipped by 5 bases and J by 5 bases, with 10 bases between them. The CDR3: CSVKNRDQPQHF. In DNA, the CDR3 is TGCAGCGTTAAGAACAGGGATCAGCCCCAGCATTTT.

J is TRBJ1-4 and V is TRBV27; the D gene is possibly TRBD1 (5 bases). CDR3 length: 15 amino acids. The germline gives CDR1 MNHEY, CDR2 SMNVEV (reference sequence). Trimming shortened V by 10 bases and J by 8 bases, and 23 bases separated the two germline ends. The DNA of the CDR3 is TGTGCCACGCAAACGATCGGGGGGGGTGACGAAAAACTGTTTTTT. Translation gives CATQTIGGGDEKLFF. The variable domain in full, with the rest retrieved from reference TRBV27 and TRBJ1-4, is EAQVTQNPRYLITVTGKKLTVTCSQNMNHEYMSWYRQDPGLGLRQIYYSMNVEVTDKGDVPEGYKVSRKEKRNFPLILESPSPNQTSLYFCATQTIGGGDEKLFFGSGTQLSVL.

CDR3 loop: CASSLSGGQETQYF. In DNA form, the CDR3 reads TGTGCCAGCAGCTTATCCGGCGGCCAAGAGACCCAGTACTTC. The rearrangement joins TRBV7-6 to TRBJ2-5; D not resolved. The CDR3 has 14 residues. V was trimmed by 2 bases and J by 1 base, leaving 8 bases between them. The germline V gene encodes CDR1 SGHVS and CDR2 FNYEAQ.

The chain links TRBV10-3 to TRBJ2-7; 9 bases are shared with TRBD1. CDR3 length: 14 amino acids. Looked up from germline, CDR1 is ENHRY and CDR2 is SYGVKD. Trimming removed 6 bases from V and 3 bases from J; junction bases left unmatched: 6. The CDR3, as DNA: TGTGCCATCAGAGCCCCGGGACAGGGCTACGAGCAGTACTTC. Protein sequence: CAIRAPGQGYEQYF.

The CDR3 DNA reads TGTGCCAGCGGGTTAGGTTTGACTAGCGGGGCGAGTAATGAGCAGTTCTTC. This sequence encodes CASGLGLTSGASNEQFF. The chain recombines TRBV2 with TRBJ2-1; TRBD2 matches at 11 bases. The trim removed 8 bases at V and 7 bases at J, leaving 16 bases unmatched. The CDR3 runs 17 residues. Germline V gene lookup returns CDR1 SNHLY and CDR2 FYNNEI.